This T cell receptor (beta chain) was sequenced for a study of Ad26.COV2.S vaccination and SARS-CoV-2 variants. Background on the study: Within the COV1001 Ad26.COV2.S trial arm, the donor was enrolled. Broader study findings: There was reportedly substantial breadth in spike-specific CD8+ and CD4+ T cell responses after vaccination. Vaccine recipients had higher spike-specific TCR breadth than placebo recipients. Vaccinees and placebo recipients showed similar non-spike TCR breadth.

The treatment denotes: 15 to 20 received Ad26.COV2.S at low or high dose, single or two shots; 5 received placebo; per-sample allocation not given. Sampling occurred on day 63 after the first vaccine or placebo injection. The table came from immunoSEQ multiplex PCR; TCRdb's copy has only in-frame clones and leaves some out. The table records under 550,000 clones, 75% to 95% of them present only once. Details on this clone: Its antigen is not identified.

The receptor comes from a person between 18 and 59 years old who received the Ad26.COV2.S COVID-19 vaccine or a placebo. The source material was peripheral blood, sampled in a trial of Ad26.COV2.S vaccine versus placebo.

The CDR3 region has the DNA TGTGCCAGCAGCCCCGGGACTAGCGGGAGGCGGGAGCAGTTCTTC. It specifies CASSPGTSGRREQFF. The rearrangement links TRBV11-1 to TRBJ2-1; the match to TRBD2 covers 15 bases. CDR3 length: 15 residues. Trimming took 5 bases from V and 10 from J; bases not matched to a gene: 6. The V gene's germline CDR1 is SGHAT and CDR2 FQDESV (reference sequence).